This T cell receptor (beta chain) was captured by sequencing in a study of OX40 agonist ivuxolimab in advanced cancers. The overall study: One patient with hepatocellular carcinoma and two with cutaneous melanoma, three in all, had partial responses.

Only in-frame clones appear in the TCRdb table, and some are missing; sequencing was by immunoSEQ multiplex PCR. There are some 60,000 clones in the sample; about 89% occur only once, and 11% to 15% lies in the top ten. Peripheral blood came from all dose cohorts at three timepoints. Trimming removed 5 bases from V and 1 base from J, with 11 bases in between. The CDR3 runs to 15 residues. Germline assignment: CDR1 SGHTA and CDR2 FQGNSA. The sequence was obtained from an adult with an advanced solid tumor such as melanoma, head and neck, liver or kidney cancer. V is TRBV7-2 and J is TRBJ2-2, with a tentative D call TRBD2 (6 bases). The sample consisted of CD4+ or CD8+ T cells sorted from blood, taken in a trial of the OX40 agonist ivuxolimab. The CDR3, as DNA: TGTGCCAGCAGCAGAGCGGGCCTGAACACCGGGGAGCTGTTTTTT. It yields the protein CASSRAGLNTGELFF.